The 3 T cell receptor beta chains in this list originate from one sample, sequenced in a study of pediatric ulcerative colitis. During colonoscopy, one to two rectal pinch biopsies were collected. Some clones are missing from TCRdb's copy, which holds only in-frame ones; the method was immunoSEQ multiplex PCR. The table lists about 17,000 clones, just under 75% of them singletons. Sequenced: gut tissue. These receptors were taken from a girl under 18 with moderate ulcerative colitis.

The chain couples TRBV7-8 to TRBJ2-5; D is unclear. This CDR3 has 11 residues. V was clipped by 5 bases and J by 3 bases, with 4 bases between them. Germline assignment: CDR1 SGHVS and CDR2 FQNEAQ. The CDR3 loop reads CASSTEETQYF. The CDR3 coding sequence is TGTGCCAGCAGCACCGAAGAGACCCAGTACTTC.

The rearrangement uses TRBV7-2 and TRBJ1-2; maybe TRBD1 (6 bases). The V and J ends lost 3 bases and 13 bases respectively, with 12 bases between them. The CDR3 sequence is 11 residues long. Germline CDR1 SGHTA, CDR2 FQGNSA. The CDR3 DNA reads TGTGCCAGCAGCTTTAACAGGGTCTCCACCTTC. This gives the protein CASSFNRVSTF.

This clone was detected once. This rearrangement joins TRBV7-3 to TRBJ2-1; D may be TRBD1 (7 bases). Germline loops: CDR1 SGHTA, CDR2 FQGTGA. There are 17 residues in the CDR3. Deletions cut 4 bases from V and 6 bases from J, with 22 bases between. CDR3 amino acids: CASSSLGGTAVVNEQFF. For the CDR3, the DNA is TGTGCCAGCAGCTCTCTTGGCGGGACAGCGGTGGTCAATGAGCAGTTCTTC.